The following is a T cell receptor (beta chain) sequence with its context. Its antigen is currently unknown. The sample comes from a study of cytomegalovirus exposure and HLA in healthy donors. General study findings and limits: The investigators catalogued 164 TCR beta chains as cytomegalovirus-associated.

V dropped 7 bases and J dropped 2 bases, with 5 bases sitting between them. The CDR3 is 11 residues long. From germline, CDR1 is SNHLY and CDR2 FYNNEI. Repertoires were generated with immunoSEQ multiplex PCR, while TCRdb's copy carries only in-frame clones and drops some. The sample has about 130,000 clones, 85% to 90% seen once. Sequences were obtained from PBMCs. This receptor was taken from a young woman in good health and CMV-seropositive. The rearrangement uses TRBV2 and TRBJ2-5; D is undetermined. CDR3 loop: CASMYQETQYF. In DNA form, the CDR3 reads TGTGCCAGCATGTATCAAGAGACCCAGTACTTC.